Sequencing of this TCR beta chain was carried out in a study of OX40 agonist ivuxolimab in advanced cancers. This table comes from immunoSEQ multiplex PCR, and its TCRdb copy is limited to in-frame clones, with some not included. The sample has 60,000 to 85,000 clones, about 87% seen once; the top ten hold 0.45% to 0.7%. The V end was cut by 8 bases, the J end by 4 bases, with 12 bases between. From germline, CDR1 is SQVTM and CDR2 ANQGSEA. The CDR3 covers 12 residues. J is TRBJ2-1 and V is TRBV29-1, with D unresolved. The sequencing used CD4+ or CD8+ T cells sorted from blood, collected in a trial of the OX40 agonist ivuxolimab. The sequence was collected from an adult with an advanced solid tumor such as melanoma, head and neck, liver or kidney cancer. The CDR3 is CSFGRIYNEQFF. DNA of the CDR3: TGCAGCTTCGGACGGATATACAATGAGCAGTTCTTC.